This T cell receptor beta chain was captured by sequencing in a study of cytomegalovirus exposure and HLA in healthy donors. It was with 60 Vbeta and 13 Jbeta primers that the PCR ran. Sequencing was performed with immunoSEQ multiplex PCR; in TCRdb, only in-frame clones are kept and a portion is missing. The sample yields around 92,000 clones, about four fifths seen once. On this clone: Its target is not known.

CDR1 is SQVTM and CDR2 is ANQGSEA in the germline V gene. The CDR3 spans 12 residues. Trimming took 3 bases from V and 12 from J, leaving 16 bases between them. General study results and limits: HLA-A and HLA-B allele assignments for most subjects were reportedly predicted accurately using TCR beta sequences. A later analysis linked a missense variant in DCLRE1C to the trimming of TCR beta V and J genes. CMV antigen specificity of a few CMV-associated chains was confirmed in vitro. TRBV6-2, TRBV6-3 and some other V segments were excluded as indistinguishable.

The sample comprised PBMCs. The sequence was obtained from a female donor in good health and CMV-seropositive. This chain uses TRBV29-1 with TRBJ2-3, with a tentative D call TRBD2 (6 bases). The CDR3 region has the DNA TGCAGCGTTGAGACCGGGACTCCCTCCCAGTATTTT. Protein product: CSVETGTPSQYF.